The present T cell receptor (beta chain) was sequenced within a study of beta chain features in type 1 diabetes (dated 2018 in TCRdb). In terms of the full investigation: Mean age, gender distribution, total cell number and subset yield did not differ between patients and healthy donors. A total of 90 million to 130 million sorted cells were examined across all samples, and a strong correlation was observed between cell number per subset and RNA yield. In the study, recently diagnosed type 1 diabetes patients and matched healthy donors were compared on the TCRB repertoires of their sorted circulating CD4+ T cell subsets. Naive and central memory subsets were obtained from all 30 or so donors, but regulatory and stem cell-like memory subsets were isolated from only 8 patients and roughly eight healthy donors.

Counted from cysteine to phenylalanine, this CDR3 has 12 amino acids. This entry keeps only the CDR3 DNA: 36 bases, framed from base 1. V and J lose 8 bases and 4 bases, and a span of 14 bases separates them. CDR1 SQVTM and CDR2 ANQGSEA are derived from the germline V gene. Each donor gave one peripheral blood draw, averaging about 100 mL, which was collected into heparinised tubes. Naive, central memory, regulatory and stem cell-like memory CD4+ T cells were sorted on a BD FACSAria II using a panel including CD45RO, CCR7, CD25, CD127, CD95 and CD27. All sorted populations exceeded 95% purity. PBMCs were isolated immediately by Lymphoprep density gradient centrifugation and stained directly without culture. Samples were stained and sorted in pairs, with one healthy donor and one patient per experiment, so that batch effects were minimized. All of the isolated RNA was reverse transcribed with the High Capacity cDNA Reverse Transcription Kit, so expressed TCRB transcripts were sequenced. Deep immunoSEQ sequencing was applied to naive, central memory and regulatory T cell samples, giving an average of around 4 million total reads per sample. Sorted cells were lysed in RLT buffer and RNA was extracted with DNase-treated RNeasy Micro or Mini kits, depending on cell number. Each cell subset was processed on its own to prevent cross-contamination, while patient and healthy donor samples were processed together. The immunoSEQ multiplex PCR was used to amplify TCRB sequences from cDNA, generating 87-bp fragments that spanned the CDR3 region. Sequencing of the amplicons was done on the Illumina HiSeq platform. The original pipeline was this. Synthetic template baselines were used to correct PCR bias computationally, reads within Hamming distance 2 were collapsed, and singletons that could not be merged were discarded. Reads were aligned against IMGT to assign V, D and J genes, CDR3 length and insertions or deletions at six rearrangement sites. Within each subset, clonotype counts were normalized to sorted cell number, and only after that were true diversity and Gini coefficients computed with the tcR R package. Repertoire sharing was quantified using the overlap coefficient calculated on TCRB nucleotide sequences. As a proxy for the pre-selection repertoire, out-of-frame TCRB sequences from naive cells were analyzed. The immuneACCESS repertoire file appears here via TCRdb, limited to in-frame rearrangements. These files lack a portion of the clones; in checked studies, under half of the deficit traces to unresolved V genes, and the cause of the others is not known. V and J calls and clone size come straight from that table; D and trimming were deduced from the DNA. Recorded for this sample are 350,000 to 400,000 clones; around 12% of them occurred a single time. Of the sample, around 0.0099% is held by the ten largest clones.

A remark on this clone: What antigen it recognizes has not been identified. It has no much larger one-base neighbor in the sample; base qualities were not kept.

Overall results and qualifications from the work: A moderate but significant shortening of TCRB CDR3 length was observed in type 1 diabetes patients in all four CD4+ subsets. Naive, central memory and regulatory TCRB repertoires appeared to be more alike among patients than among healthy donors. Shorter templates might have been favored by PCR, but patient and control samples were amplified and corrected together, so both groups would have been affected equally by any skew. At VDJ recombination sites, patients with type 1 diabetes made fewer insertions and deleted more nucleotides, a pattern implying thymic rearrangement abnormalities. Sequencing cDNA rather than genomic DNA could over-represent highly expressing activated cells, although activation and CD3 levels did not differ between groups. HLA sub-analyses involved small numbers of individuals, so any influence of HLA type on TCRB rearrangement remained unresolved.

What was sequenced was naive CD4+ T cells from blood. According to the study, the label for this sample's cell subset or site signals: true naive CD4+ T cells. This TCR derives from a woman younger than 35 with type 1 diabetes. The chain is made from TRBV29-1 and TRBJ1-1; a tentative D match to TRBD1 spans 5 bases. The CDR3 protein: CSTQGSRTEAFF. DNA sequence: TGCAGCACCCAGGGCAGTCGCACTGAAGCTTTCTTT.